This is a list of T cell receptor beta chains from one sample in a study of sequential checkpoint blockade in melanoma. Sequencing used immunoSEQ multiplex PCR; TCRdb keeps in-frame clones, though not all of them. The repertoire holds under 20,000 clones, with roughly 70% as singletons. The specimen was CD8+ T cells sorted from blood (inferred from file names), collected from a patient given nivolumab and ipilimumab in sequence. The receptors come from a human donor with melanoma. Each CDR3 is given without its conserved first and last residue.

v_call cdr3_length cdr3_aa
TRBV7-9 12 ASSPRDRENIQY
TRBV19 14 ASSISGDGINTEAF
TRBV13 12 ASSLRGATDTQY
TRBV5-6 13 ASSLGQWEGYEQY
TRBV7-6 12 ASSASTGDSPLH
TRBV4-3 14 ASSQDLVQNGETQY
TRBV28 13 ASSSGQVLGEPQH
TRBV10-3 13 AISEFQDRGYEQY
TRBV13 13 ASSFLRTGERGYT
TRBV7-9 10 ASSRGKETQY
TRBV7-6 13 ASSRDDSLNEKLF
TRBV5-3 13 ASSRRESGTDTQY
TRBV4-3 15 ASSQSPGTGATDTQY
TRBV10-3 12 AISPAGQGQPQH
TRBV19 12 ASSIGQGRDEQY
TRBV4-1 13 ASSSSTGTGYEQY
TRBV4-1 12 ASSQRTGPGELF
TRBV7-6 15 ASSLASGGIVVGELF
TRBV9 10 ASSVGDNEQF
TRBV6-6 11 ASELGGRETQY
TRBV25-1 11 ASSGGDPYGYT
TRBV10-3 13 AISESVGRAETQY
TRBV7-9 12 ASSFLLAGETQY
TRBV4-2 12 ASSLTSQTDTQY
TRBV19 14 ASSFGLFSGANVLT
TRBV19 13 ASISRGGGNQPQH
TRBV7-9 15 ASSPDPSGSSYNEQF
TRBV6-5 13 ASSPRDWNTGELF
TRBV11-3 13 ASSLVMSSYNEQF
TRBV14 15 ASSQVLTGTGDGELF
TRBV21-1 11 ASRGTGNNEQY
TRBV5-4 13 ASSGDRPEVYGYT
TRBV9 11 ASSARQGNEQY
TRBV4-3 14 ASSQDKGLQYNEQF
TRBV6-5 13 ASSYSIRQDYEQY
TRBV25-1 10 ASSVIYNEQF
TRBV6-5 13 ASSSEGQRVYGYT
TRBV25-1 10 ASRTGTGELF
TRBV7-8 10 ASSRGGVGYT
TRBV28 13 ASSQPGGMNTEAF
TRBV21-1 17 ASSKGSVHAGTSSYEQY
TRBV7-3 14 ASSTLSSGSTDTQY
TRBV7-9 12 ASSSSGSSYEQY
TRBV11-3 12 ASTRTGSSYEQY
TRBV19 13 ASYPHHQYHYGYT
TRBV7-9 13 ASSSPDRGNYGYT
TRBV27 12 ASSLYTKNTEAF
TRBV6-1 11 ASRAGRKGEAF
TRBV7-3 11 ASSLTGGREQY
TRBV5-1 10 ASSLGPHEQY
TRBV5-1 13 ASSLTGGRTGELF
TRBV7-9 15 ASSSRGSYSGANVLT